Presented here are 18 T cell receptor beta chains from one specimen sequenced in a study of identical twins' blood T cells. TCRdb processed the 5' RACE reads anew with MiXCR; each CDR3 protein has one entry. The sample comprises roughly 380,000 distinct CDR3 sequences, over 25% of which are singletons, and 5.5% to 6.5% rests with the top ten. What was sequenced was PBMCs. The receptors shown here come from a woman aged 18 to 55 in good health.

This clonotype was picked up a small number of times. The chain carries TRBV7-2 and TRBJ2-3; D is perhaps TRBD2 (5 bases). Germline CDR1 is SGHTA and CDR2 is FQGNSA. Trimming shortened V by 1 base and J by 9 bases, and 8 bases separated the two germline ends. The CDR3 is 12 residues long. In DNA form, the CDR3 reads TGTGCCAGCAGCTTAGATGGCGGGACGCAGTATTTT. Protein: CASSLDGGTQYF.

The gene calls are TRBV18 and TRBJ2-7; D possibly corresponds to TRBD1 (5 bases). V dropped 1 base and J dropped 1 base, with 11 bases sitting between them. The germline CDR1 and CDR2 sequences are KGHSH and LQKENI. The CDR3 runs 15 residues. CDR3 DNA: TGTGCCAGCTCACCACAGGACACCCCTTCCTACGAGCAGTACTTC. It specifies CASSPQDTPSYEQYF.

The chain combines TRBV6-2 or TRBV6-3 with TRBJ2-1; TRBD2 might be the D (5 bases). The ends were cut back, 5 bases at V and 6 bases at J, with 23 bases in the middle. The CDR3 is made up of 17 amino acids. CDR1 MNHEY and CDR2 SVGEGT come from the germline V gene. The CDR3 loop is CASSPRRWLLRPNEQFF. The CDR3 DNA follows: TGTGCCAGCAGTCCCCGGAGGTGGCTATTACGGCCCAATGAGCAGTTCTTC.

Points on this clonotype: An end of the junction differs from the germline gene, which may be a read error. The chain has TRBV9 and TRBJ1-1; the match to TRBD1 covers 7 bases. CDR3 length equals 14 residues. Germline-derived CDR1 and CDR2 are SGDLS and YYNGEE. The CDR3 loop is CASSGGTANIEAFF. The CDR3 DNA is TGTGCCAGCAGCGGCGGGACAGCAAACATTGAAGCTTTCTTT.

The chain uses TRBV7-6 and TRBJ2-7; TRBD1 aligns across 7 bases. From germline, CDR1 is SGHVS and CDR2 FNYEAQ. The CDR3 loop spans 13 amino acids. V shed 5 bases, J shed 5 bases, and the junction held 6 bases outside the gene matches. The CDR3 DNA reads as TGTGCCAGCAGCCTGTTCACAGGGGACGAGCAGTACTTC. Translating gives CASSLFTGDEQYF.

The genes are TRBV20-1 and TRBJ1-1; maybe TRBD1 (5 bases). This CDR3 comprises 13 residues. Germline V lookup: CDR1 DFQATT, CDR2 SNEGSKA (reference sequence). Trimming cost V 4 bases and J 9 bases, with 18 bases left between them. The chain's CDR3 is CSATLQERKKAFF. CDR3 DNA sequence: TGCAGTGCTACCCTACAGGAAAGGAAAAAAGCTTTCTTT.

This clonotype was seen a few times. CDR3 sequence: CASSPTYLRFDLYGYTF. The CDR3 nucleotides are TGTGCCAGCTCACCTACCTATTTACGTTTCGATCTCTATGGCTACACCTTC. The chain couples TRBV18 to TRBJ1-2; D remains ambiguous. V lost 3 bases, J lost 4 bases, and 21 bases lay in between. Germline V gene lookup returns CDR1 KGHSH and CDR2 LQKENI. CDR3 length: 17 amino acids.

The CDR3 protein is CASREYRGSPLHF. Written as DNA, the CDR3 is TGTGCCAGCAGAGAGTACAGGGGATCACCCCTCCACTTT. This sequence joins TRBV6-2 or TRBV6-3 and TRBJ1-6; 7 positions match TRBD1. This CDR3 contains 13 residues. CDR1 is MNHEY and CDR2 is SVGEGT in the germline V gene. With 6 bases clipped from V and 10 bases from J, the junction kept 6 bases outside the gene matches.

In its sample, this clonotype was seen many times. CDR3 region: CASSASRGGTEAFF. Written as DNA, the CDR3 is TGTGCCAGCAGCGCTTCGAGGGGGGGCACTGAAGCTTTCTTT. J is TRBJ1-1 and V is TRBV9, with a possible D match to TRBD1 (6 bases). Trimming shortened V by 3 bases and J by 4 bases, and 13 bases separated the two germline ends. Germline assignment: CDR1 SGDLS and CDR2 YYNGEE. This CDR3 spans 14 amino acids.

On this clonotype itself: One end of the junction varies from germline; a read error may be responsible. The genes are TRBV7-9 and TRBJ2-1; D remains unclear. Germline CDR1 SEHNR, CDR2 FQNEAQ (reference sequence). CDR3 length equals 10 residues. The CDR3 loop is CASGNNEHFF. The DNA for the CDR3 is TGTGCCAGCGGAAACAATGAGCATTTCTTC.

There are many counts of this clonotype. The chain is built from TRBV6-2 or TRBV6-3 and TRBJ2-7; D uncertain. Trimming removed 5 bases at V and 0 bases at J, with 14 bases between. Germline V gene lookup returns CDR1 MNHEY and CDR2 SVGEGT. The CDR3 totals 15 residues. The CDR3 loop is CASSLDPDRSYEQYF. The DNA of the CDR3 is TGTGCCAGCAGTCTCGACCCAGATCGCTCCTACGAGCAGTACTTC.

This clonotype was counted a few times. One end of the junction does not line up with germline, which may come from a read error. V is TRBV20-1 and J is TRBJ2-3; D call uncertain. This CDR3 comprises 11 residues. CDR1 and CDR2 from the germline V gene are DFQATT and SNEGSKA (reference sequence). The CDR3: CSAREYGDVPF. The CDR3 region has the DNA TGCAGTGCTAGAGAGTACGGAGACGTTCCTTTT.

This sequence joins TRBV6-2 or TRBV6-3 and TRBJ2-2; D not resolved. Per germline, CDR1 MNHEY and CDR2 SVGEGT. Between the trimmed V and J ends, which lost 5 bases and 5 bases, there was a span of 12 bases. CDR3 length: 14 residues. The CDR3 region has the DNA TGTGCCAGCAGTCGCCAGTATGGGACCGGGGAGCTGTTTTTT. Protein: CASSRQYGTGELFF.

There are a few counts of this clonotype. The chain recombines TRBV19 with TRBJ1-2; D is perhaps TRBD1 (5 bases). The CDR3 spans 14 residues. The ends were cut back, 10 bases at V and 1 base at J, with 16 bases in the middle. Germline assignment: CDR1 LNHDA and CDR2 SQIVND (reference sequence). This CDR3 is CATLGGGFNYGYTF. In DNA form, the CDR3 reads TGTGCCACCCTTGGTGGGGGTTTTAACTATGGCTACACCTTC.

This chain links TRBV20-1 with TRBJ1-1, with D perhaps matching TRBD1 (5 bases). This CDR3 is 11 amino acids long. CDR1 and CDR2 from the germline V gene are DFQATT and SNEGSKA (reference sequence). V shed 3 bases and J shed 7 bases, with 9 bases lying between them. CDR3 bases: TGCAGTGCTAGGGGACCCCTTGAAGCTTTCTTT. This encodes CSARGPLEAFF.

This clonotype was picked up a small number of times. This chain links TRBV6-5 with TRBJ2-7; no clear D. Germline CDR1 reads MNHEY; CDR2 reads SVGAGI. The V end was cut by 3 bases, the J end by 5 bases, with 17 bases between. This CDR3 has 15 amino acids. CDR3 bases: TGTGCCAGCAGTTATCTGCCCGGCTCCCCTAACGAGCAGTACTTC. This translates into CASSYLPGSPNEQYF.

This clonotype was recorded a few times. This chain uses TRBV21-1 with TRBJ2-1. TRBV21-1 is a documented pseudogene. The CDR3 covers 15 residues. The CDR3 bases are TGTGCCAGCAGCAAAGTTACTATCCTGTACAATGAGCAGTTCTTC. Translation gives CASSKVTILYNEQFF.

This clonotype was observed a few times. The CDR3 loop is CASSSLGFNEQFF. In nucleotides, the CDR3 is TGCGCCAGCAGCTCCCTGGGTTTCAATGAGCAGTTCTTC. The V call is TRBV5-1, the J call TRBJ2-1; D is ambiguous. The CDR3 spans 13 residues. Trimming took off 3 bases at V and 6 bases at J, with 10 bases between the two ends. CDR1 SGHRS and CDR2 YFSETQ come from the germline V gene. Full variable domain (rest looked up from reference TRBV5-1 and TRBJ2-1): KAGVTQTPRYLIKTRGQQVTLSCSPISGHRSVSWYQQTPGQGLQFLFEYFSETQRNKGNFPGRFSGRQFSNSRSEMNVSTLELGDSALYLCASSSLGFNEQFFGPGTRLTVL.